This T cell receptor beta chain derives from a study of T cells in Graves' hyperthyroidism and ophthalmopathy. Study outcomes and limitations: With a median lead of around 6.7 months before onset, the model predicted ophthalmopathy.

TCR beta CDR3 sequences were amplified from RNA transcripts. The HTBI primer set drove a first-round RT-PCR of the TCR CDR3. MiXCR, run by TCRdb on the multiplex PCR reads, gives a single entry per CDR3 protein. The table lists fewer than 450,000 distinct CDR3 sequences, 15% to 20% of them singletons, with around a third in the top ten. Exclusion of patients followed from uncontrolled infection, other autoimmune disease, pregnancy or lactation. An approximately 10 ml volume of fresh peripheral blood provided the PBMCs. This clonotype was observed at least ten times. Its antigen remains unknown. The CDR3 is made up of 13 amino acids. The germline gives CDR1 MGHRA, CDR2 YSYEKL. V was pared by 0 bases and J by 7 bases, with 6 bases between.

The specimen sequenced was blood. This receptor was identified in a woman aged 25 to 39 with Graves' hyperthyroidism that later progressed to Graves' ophthalmopathy. The gene calls are TRBV4-1 and TRBJ2-2; D unresolved. CDR3 sequence reads: CASSQDPGGELFF. The CDR3 nucleotides read TGCGCCAGCAGCCAAGATCCCGGCGGGGAGCTGTTTTTT.